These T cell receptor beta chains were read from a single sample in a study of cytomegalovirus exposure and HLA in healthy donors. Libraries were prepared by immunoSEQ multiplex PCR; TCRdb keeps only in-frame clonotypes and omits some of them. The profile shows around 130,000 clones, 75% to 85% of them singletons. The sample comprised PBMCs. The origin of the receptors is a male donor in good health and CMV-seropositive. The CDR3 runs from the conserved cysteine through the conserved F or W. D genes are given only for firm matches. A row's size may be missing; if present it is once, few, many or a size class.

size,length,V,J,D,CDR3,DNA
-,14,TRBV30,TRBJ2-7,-,CAWGGGFSIYEQYF,TGTGCCTGGGGGGGCGGATTCTCCATCTACGAGCAGTACTTC
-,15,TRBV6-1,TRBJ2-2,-,CASSTGTLGTGELFF,TGTGCCAGCAGTACCGGGACACTAGGGACCGGGGAGCTGTTTTTT
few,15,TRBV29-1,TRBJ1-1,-,CSVSAPQGTNTEAFF,TGCAGCGTTTCGGCCCCGCAGGGGACGAACACTGAAGCTTTCTTT
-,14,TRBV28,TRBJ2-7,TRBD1,CASRVTGGYYEQYF,TGTGCCAGCAGGGTGACAGGGGGCTACTACGAGCAGTACTTC
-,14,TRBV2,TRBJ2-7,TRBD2,CASRETSDGYEQYF,TGTGCCAGCAGAGAGACTAGCGACGGATACGAGCAGTACTTC
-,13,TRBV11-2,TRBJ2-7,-,CASSFAREGEQYF,TGTGCCAGCAGCTTTGCCAGGGAAGGCGAGCAGTACTTC
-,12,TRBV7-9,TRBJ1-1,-,CASSLELSEAFF,TGTGCCAGCAGCTTAGAACTAAGTGAAGCTTTCTTT
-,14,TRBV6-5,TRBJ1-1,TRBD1,CASSSGQGDFRAFF,TGTGCCAGCAGTTCCGGACAGGGAGACTTTCGGGCTTTCTTT
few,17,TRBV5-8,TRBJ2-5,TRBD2,CASSPGLAGGVQETQYF,TGTGCCAGCAGCCCGGGACTAGCGGGAGGGGTACAAGAGACCCAGTACTTC
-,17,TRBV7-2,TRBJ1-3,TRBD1,CASSSLGQGASGNTIYF,TGTGCCAGCAGCTCCCTGGGACAGGGGGCATCTGGAAACACCATATATTTT
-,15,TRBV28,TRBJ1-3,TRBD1,CASSRQGAWGNTIYF,TGTGCCAGCAGCCGTCAGGGGGCGTGGGGAAACACCATATATTTT
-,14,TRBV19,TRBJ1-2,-,CASSILAGGYGYTF,TGTGCCAGTAGTATTTTGGCGGGGGGCTATGGCTACACCTTC
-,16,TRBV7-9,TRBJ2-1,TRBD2,CASSSLRLAGGGEQFF,TGTGCCAGCAGCTCCCTCCGACTAGCGGGAGGCGGTGAGCAGTTCTTC
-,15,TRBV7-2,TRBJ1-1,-,CASSLEGTGTREAFF,TGTGCCAGCAGCTTAGAAGGTACAGGGACACGAGAAGCTTTCTTT
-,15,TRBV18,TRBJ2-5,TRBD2,CASSPLRTSEETQYF,TGTGCCAGCTCACCACTCCGGACTAGCGAAGAGACCCAGTACTTC
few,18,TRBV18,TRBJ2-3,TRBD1,CASSPPALDRGQGDTQYF,TGTGCCAGCTCACCACCGGCCCTTGACAGGGGGCAGGGAGATACGCAGTATTTT
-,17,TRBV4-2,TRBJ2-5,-,CASSQEGSQGNPETQYF,TGTGCCAGCAGCCAAGAGGGATCGCAGGGGAATCCGGAGACCCAGTACTTC
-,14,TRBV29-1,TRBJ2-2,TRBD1,CSCTDRGRGGELFF,TGCAGCTGCACAGACAGGGGGCGCGGCGGGGAGCTGTTTTTT
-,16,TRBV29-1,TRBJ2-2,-,CSVERSGGANTGELFF,TGCAGCGTTGAACGGTCTGGGGGCGCGAACACCGGGGAGCTGTTTTTT
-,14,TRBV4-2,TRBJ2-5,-,CASSQGASEETQYF,TGTGCCAGCAGCCAAGGTGCCAGTGAAGAGACCCAGTACTTC
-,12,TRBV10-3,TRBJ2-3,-,CAISESSDTQYF,TGTGCCATCAGTGAGTCTAGCGATACGCAGTATTTT
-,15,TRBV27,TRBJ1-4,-,CASSPWGGTNEKLFF,TGTGCCAGCAGTCCCTGGGGGGGGACTAATGAAAAACTGTTTTTT
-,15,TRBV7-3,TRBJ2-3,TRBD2,CASSPLAGAADTQYF,TGTGCCAGCAGCCCACTAGCGGGAGCCGCAGATACGCAGTATTTT
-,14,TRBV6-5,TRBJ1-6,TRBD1,CASSYDRENSPLHF,TGTGCCAGCAGTTACGACAGGGAAAATTCACCCCTCCACTTT
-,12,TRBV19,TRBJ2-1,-,CASSSPGTKQFF,TGTGCCAGTAGTTCACCCGGGACAAAGCAGTTCTTC
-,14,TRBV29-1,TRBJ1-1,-,CSAEGGGTNTEAFF,TGCAGCGCTGAGGGCGGGGGGACGAACACTGAAGCTTTCTTT
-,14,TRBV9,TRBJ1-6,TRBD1,CASSAPGQSSPLHF,TGTGCCAGCAGCGCCCCGGGACAGTCTTCACCCCTCCACTTT
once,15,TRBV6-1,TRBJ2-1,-,CASKSTVNIRNEQFF,TGTGCCAGCAAGTCGACAGTTAATATTCGGAATGAGCAGTTCTTC
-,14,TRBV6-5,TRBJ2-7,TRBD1,CASSPGTGLYEQYF,TGTGCCAGCAGTCCCGGGACAGGGCTCTACGAGCAGTACTTC
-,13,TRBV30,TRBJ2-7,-,CAWSVGRGYEQYF,TGTGCCTGGAGTGTTGGCAGGGGTTACGAGCAGTACTTC
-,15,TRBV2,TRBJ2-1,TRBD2,CASTILASSYNEQFF,TGTGCCAGCACAATACTAGCGAGCTCCTACAATGAGCAGTTCTTC
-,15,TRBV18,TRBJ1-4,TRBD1,CASSPSGQFNEKLFF,TGTGCCAGCTCCCCTTCGGGACAGTTTAATGAAAAACTGTTTTTT
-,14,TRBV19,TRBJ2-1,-,CASSPTSSYNEQFF,TGTGCCAGTAGTCCCACTTCTTCCTACAATGAGCAGTTCTTC
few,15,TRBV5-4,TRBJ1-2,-,CASSRLTDSSYGYTF,TGTGCCAGCAGCCGCCTAACCGACAGCAGTTATGGCTACACCTTC
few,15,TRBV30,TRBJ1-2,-,CAWSQEQANLYGYTF,TGTGCCTGGAGCCAGGAACAGGCCAACCTCTATGGCTACACCTTC
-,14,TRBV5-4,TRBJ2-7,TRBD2,CASSSGGSGGEQYF,TGTGCCAGCAGCTCGGGAGGGAGCGGGGGCGAGCAGTACTTC
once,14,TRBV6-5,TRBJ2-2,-,CATLQGTNTGELFF,TGTGCCACCCTTCAGGGTACGAACACCGGGGAGCTGTTTTTT
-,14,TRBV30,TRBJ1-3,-,CAWSVVSSGNTIYF,TGTGCCTGGAGTGTTGTTAGCTCTGGAAACACCATATATTTT
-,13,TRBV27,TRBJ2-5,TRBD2,CASSFGTSKTQYF,TGTGCCAGCAGTTTTGGGACTAGCAAGACCCAGTACTTC
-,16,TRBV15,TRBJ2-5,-,CATSRGPSRHRETRYF,TGTGCCACCAGCAGAGGGCCTTCCCGACACAGAGAGACCCGGTACTTC
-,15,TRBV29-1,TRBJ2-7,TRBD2,CSVAFLAGGPYEQYF,TGCAGCGTAGCCTTTCTAGCGGGAGGCCCCTACGAGCAGTACTTC
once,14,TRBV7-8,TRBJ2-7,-,CASSLSHRDYEQYF,TGTGCCAGCAGCTTATCTCACAGGGACTACGAGCAGTACTTC
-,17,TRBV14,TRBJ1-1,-,CASSQDSPFVMNTEAFF,TGTGCCAGCAGCCAAGATTCCCCCTTTGTTATGAACACTGAAGCTTTCTTT
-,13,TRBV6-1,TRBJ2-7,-,CAIVRTEGYEQYF,TGTGCCATCGTTCGGACAGAGGGCTACGAGCAGTACTTC
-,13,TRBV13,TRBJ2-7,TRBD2,CASSFSGRSEQYF,TGTGCCAGCAGCTTTAGCGGGAGAAGCGAGCAGTACTTC
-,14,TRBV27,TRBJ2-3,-,CASSEWASTDTQYF,TGTGCCAGCAGTGAGTGGGCTAGCACAGATACGCAGTATTTT
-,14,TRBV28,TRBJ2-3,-,CASSFGEFPDTQYF,TGTGCCAGCAGTTTCGGGGAGTTCCCAGATACGCAGTATTTT
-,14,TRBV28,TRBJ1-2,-,CASSWPDSPYGYTF,TGTGCCAGCAGTTGGCCGGACAGCCCCTATGGCTACACCTTC
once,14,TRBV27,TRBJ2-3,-,CASSLFASADTQYF,TGTGCCAGCAGTTTATTTGCTAGCGCAGATACGCAGTATTTT
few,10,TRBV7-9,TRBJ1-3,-,CATGSQGSYF,TGTGCCACCGGATCCCAGGGGTCGTATTTT
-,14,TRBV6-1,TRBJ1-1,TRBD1,CASRTWTGGTEAFF,TGTGCCAGCAGGACTTGGACAGGGGGCACTGAAGCTTTCTTT
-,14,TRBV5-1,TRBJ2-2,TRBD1,CASSRDRAGGELFF,TGCGCCAGCAGCCGCGACAGGGCTGGCGGGGAGCTGTTTTTT
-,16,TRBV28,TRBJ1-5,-,CASSSLGGARNQPQHF,TGTGCCAGCAGCTCCCTGGGGGGGGCCCGGAATCAGCCCCAGCATTTT
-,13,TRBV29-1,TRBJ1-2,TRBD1,CSVVDRAGYGYTF,TGCAGCGTTGTGGACAGGGCGGGCTATGGCTACACCTTC